The T cell receptor (beta chain) under discussion was sequenced for a study of technical replicates of blood from a handful of donors. TCRdb's table, derived via immunoSEQ multiplex PCR, lists solely in-frame clones and lacks some. This table holds some 77,000 clones, 86% found once. Germline V gene sequence: CDR1 SGHDT, CDR2 YYEEEE. V gave up 3 bases and J gave up 5 bases, with 14 bases separating them. This CDR3 spans 14 amino acids. This sequence joins TRBV5-6 and TRBJ1-1, with D unresolved. Material for sequencing was PBMCs. The TCR was taken from a human donor in good health. Some clones in this sample may be carry-over from other donors' samples. The CDR3 region has the DNA TGTGCCAGCAGCTCACGAGGGCGCGTAACTGAAGCTTTCTTT. Translation: CASSSRGRVTEAFF. The complete variable domain, with remaining parts taken from reference TRBV5-6 and TRBJ1-1, reads DAGVTQSPTHLIKTRGQQVTLRCSPKSGHDTVSWYQQALGQGPQFIFQYYEEEERQRGNFPDRFSGHQFPNYSSELNVNALLLGDSALYLCASSSRGRVTEAFFGQGTRLTVV.